This T cell receptor beta chain appears in the sequencing data of a study of cytomegalovirus exposure and HLA in healthy donors (dated by TCRdb to 2017 to 2019). The study in broad terms: According to an earlier analysis of 587 of the donors, 150 million to 200 million T cells yielded some 120 million unique TCR beta sequences and about 300 Gb of sequence data. A later analysis re-examined previously published TCR beta repertoires from about 670 donors and added high-resolution HLA genotyping to investigate patterns of TCR occurrence. Among roughly 370 genotyped donors of the cohort, an average of around 240,000 unique TCR beta nucleotide sequences were sequenced per donor, around 18% of them non-productive. The genetic ancestry cluster associated with self-reported Caucasian donors included roughly 84% of the 398 genotyped donors. Donor age, sex, ethnicity and CMV serostatus were compiled together with the repertoire data. HLA typing covered class I and class II loci at four-digit resolution. Because of strong linkage in the cohort, roughly five DR-DQ haplotypes were treated as single units for association and clustering. The study aimed to test whether cataloging public T cell receptors could reveal signatures of past pathogen exposure. In addition to the first cohort of around 670 subjects, a separate validation cohort of approximately 120 different subjects was used. To predict cytomegalovirus infection status, the study combined high-throughput TCR immunosequencing, statistical association of individual TCRs with disease status, and machine learning. Using immunosequencing, the study profiled T cell repertoires from 640 or so subjects and related those repertoires to cytomegalovirus serostatus. Genome-wide SNP genotypes for about 55% of the 666 donors were used in a later genetic analysis, which treated that subset as a discovery cohort. An early release that covered fewer than 750 HLA-typed donors contained about 300 gigabases of sequencing data and 75 million to 100 million unique TCR sequences. An earlier analysis of around 580 of the donors used high-throughput TCR beta sequencing to judge whether each TCR beta V gene segment behaved as functional or pseudogenic. In the later analysis, no new phenotypic data were used to find candidate immune exposures; instead, reliance was placed on TCR beta sequences and their occurrence across donors. All discovery cohort repertoires had been generated on a single sequencing platform. The number of donors typed differed by locus, with roughly 629-640 for A, B, C, DRB1 and DQB1, around 500 for DQA1, 600 to 610 for DPA1, and 400 to 490 for DPB1.

Here is what the overall study found, with its caveats: The authors suggested that the approach could potentially be generalized to other disease states and immunological phenotypes. Across donors, most TCR sequences were observed very rarely, whereas some public TCRs were present in many individuals. In an earlier analysis of fewer than 750 of the donors, most TCR beta V segments were observed in productive rearrangements about 87% or about 30% of the time, broadly matching IMGT annotations. Several of the top co-occurrence clusters appeared to be linked to parvovirus B19, influenza, CMV and Epstein-Barr virus, according to a later analysis. A later analysis found that most CMV-associated TCR beta chains appeared HLA-restricted, with HLA associations seemingly driven largely by CMV exposure. V-gene and J-gene trimming of TCR beta chains was associated with a missense DCLRE1C variant in a later genetic analysis, and the association was replicated in an independent cohort. The 87-base-pair reads could not distinguish some IMGT-functional V segments, including TRBV6-2 and TRBV6-3, so those segments were excluded. Linkage disequilibrium might explain the correlated functional status among segregating V segments, but an unknown experimental factor could not be excluded. Compared with equally common non-associated chains, HLA-associated TCR beta chains in a later analysis were more clonally expanded and had lower generation probabilities. A further reported finding was that TCR beta sequences accurately predicted the HLA-A and HLA-B alleles for most subjects in the first cohort. In vitro tests confirmed that three of the cytomegalovirus-associated TCR beta chains recognize cytomegalovirus antigens. The classifier was reported to diagnose cytomegalovirus status with high specificity and sensitivity in both the original cohort and the validation cohort. Only TCR beta chains were sequenced in this cohort, and the absence of alpha or paired-chain data limited detectable features. Presence/absence analyses assumed roughly uniform sequencing depth across donors, an assumption that may not hold. Because HLA typing was missing for some donors at each locus, association tests included only the typed subset. The sequencing pipeline was judged likely to have produced a cluster of highly shared sequence variants as a technical artifact. CMV serostatus was the only immune exposure information available for the cohort. Compared with the 666-donor mean, donors in an Asian-associated ancestry cluster had fewer N-insertions in productive TCRs, according to a later genetic analysis. A later analysis found that TCR association rates varied across HLA loci, with DRB1 alleles showing the most associated TCRs and HLA-C alleles the fewest. Because counts were too low, seventeen rarely observed V segments, including chromosome 9 orphons, were left out of the earlier analysis of some 600 of the donors. When HLA alleles, especially DR and DQ, strongly co-occurred, attributing TCR associations to individual alleles was difficult. The study listed 164 TCR beta chains as associated with cytomegalovirus. A later analysis associated 16,951 TCR beta sequences with specific HLA alleles at a false discovery rate of 0.05.

V is cut by 0 bases and J by 8 bases, and the space between the germline ends is 16 bases. The CDR3, from cysteine to phenylalanine, totals 15 residues. This entry keeps only the CDR3 DNA: 45 bases, framed from base 1. Looking up the germline V gene yields CDR1 LGHNA and CDR2 YSLEER. The cohort was made up of roughly 670 healthy bone marrow donors. All cohort members were sampled while nominally healthy, although unrecorded immune exposures were likely present. The donor tested CMV seronegative and was one of the 352 seronegative cohort members. Each donor provided a peripheral blood sample, and peripheral blood mononuclear cells were used for TCR beta sequencing. The Qiagen DNeasy Blood Extraction Kit was used to extract genomic DNA from the blood cell samples. The receptor library was made with the immunoSEQ multiplex PCR assay. For the multiplex PCR, a mixture combining 60 forward primers for TCR Vbeta segments and 13 reverse primers for TCR Jbeta segments was used. Amplification of the CDR3 region of rearranged TCR beta genes was performed with a multiplex PCR assay on genomic DNA. Amplified TCR beta libraries were sequenced as 87-base-pair reads on the Illumina HiSeq System. As for the authors' bioinformatics: Across the 600 to 700 repertoires, a later analysis counted tens of millions of unique TCR beta chains, around 11 million of which were shared by at least two donors. To remove PCR and sequencing errors, raw reads were error-corrected and collapsed into unique sequences using a nearest-neighbor algorithm that merged closely related sequences. V, D and J gene segments were assigned by aligning CDR3 sequences to IMGT reference sequences. Each retained sequence needed at least a six-nucleotide match to both a V gene segment and a J gene segment. A rearrangement was called productive if the CDR3 had no stop codons and remained in frame with V and J, and every other rearrangement was called non-productive. CDR3 was defined by IMGT convention, running from the second conserved V-encoded cysteine to the conserved J-encoded phenylalanine. The earlier analysis of 500 to 650 of the donors excluded any sequence lacking an unambiguous match to a single V gene segment. An earlier analysis of almost 600 of the donors classified V segments as functional when productive rearrangements were above 56.7% and as segregating when the standard deviation between donors was above 5%. A statistical classification framework was built for diagnosing cytomegalovirus status from the catalog of TCR beta chain sequences. In a later analysis, V and J genes were assigned by comparing TCR nucleotide sequences against IMGT/GENE-DB human TR gene sequences. Using the TCRdist pipeline, a later analysis assigned CDR3 sequences along with most-parsimonious VDJ recombination scenarios. In a later analysis, each TCR beta chain was defined by its CDR3 amino acid sequence together with its V-gene family, and reads without a unique V-gene family were excluded. As a way to deal with suspected cross-contamination and a sequencing artifact, a later analysis dropped 592 nucleotide sequences that were highly shared and had low generation probability. In a later analysis, a clonal expansion index was calculated for each public chain from normalized within-repertoire ranks of inferred template counts. A later analysis computed generation probabilities with a VDJ recombination model fitted to out-of-frame rearrangements, and checked the results against IGoR. A later analysis scored TCR-TCR, TCR-HLA and TCR-CMV co-occurrence with hypergeometric tests, applying a repertoire-size bias correction to TCR pairs. A later analysis estimated false discovery rates by permuting HLA or CMV assignments 20 times. In a later analysis, co-occurring TCRs were grouped with DBSCAN, and TCRdist sequence similarity was added when clustering was performed within HLA-allele-positive subsets. Repertoires with fewer than 30,000 or more than 120,000 public chains, plus five repertoires with anomalous nucleotide sharing, were excluded from co-occurrence clustering. Drawn from immuneACCESS, this table holds only the in-frame rearrangements with V and J called that TCRdb kept. Clones are partly lost; checked studies trace under half to an unresolved V gene and leave the rest unexplained. The DNA gave D and trimming, while V, J and clone size come from that table. This sample's table has entries for approximately 190,000 clones. 6.5% of the sample is in the top ten clones.

Points on this clone: The antigen it binds to is not known.

Recombination joined TRBV4-3 with TRBJ1-2; too little of a D gene remains to name it. Sequenced input: PBMCs. The source is a man aged 25-40 years in good health and CMV-seronegative. The CDR3 corresponds to CASSQDRPRSWGYTF. The bases read TGCGCCAGCAGCCAAGATAGGCCGCGGTCCTGGGGCTACACCTTC.